This T cell receptor (beta chain) was identified in a study of graft-versus-host responses after intestinal transplantation. Whole-study context: Multivisceral, liver-intestinal, or isolated intestinal grafts were transplanted into recipients. Study results and limitations: Among circulating GvH clones, peak levels were associated with early post-transplant declines in HvG clones. GvH clones were found in recipient marrow; some appeared first in ileum or blood.

Trimming took off 6 bases at V and 8 bases at J, with 17 bases between the two ends. The CDR3 is made up of 14 amino acids. Germline assignment: CDR1 MNHEY and CDR2 SMNVEV (reference sequence). Concerning this clone: Its antigen is still unknown.

Sequenced by immunoSEQ multiplex PCR; TCRdb stores in-frame clones only, minus some. This table has around 110,000 clones, 90% appearing once. J is TRBJ2-1 and V is TRBV27; tentatively, D is TRBD2 (6 bases). The source is a human donor who received an intestinal transplant. Specimen: unstimulated CD4+ T cells sorted from spleen or lymph node cells, collected before intestinal transplant. CDR3 loop: CASSRDRGKDEQFF. Here the CDR3 DNA reads TGTGCCAGCAGCCGAGACCGGGGGAAGGATGAGCAGTTCTTC.